Each of the 27 T cell receptor beta chains below was sequenced from the same sample in a study of Ad26.COV2.S vaccination and SARS-CoV-2 variants. Treatment denoted: about 20 received Ad26.COV2.S at low or high dose, single or two shots; five or six received placebo; per-sample allocation not given. Day 63 following the first vaccine or placebo injection was when the samples were taken. Data came from immunoSEQ multiplex PCR; TCRdb stores just in-frame clones and leaves some out. The repertoire holds roughly 460,000 clones, with 80% to 90% as singletons. The source was peripheral blood, collected in a trial of Ad26.COV2.S vaccine versus placebo. All receptors come from a person between 18 and 65 years old who received the Ad26.COV2.S COVID-19 vaccine or a placebo.

The V and J genes are TRBV5-1 and TRBJ2-3, with 8 bases fitting TRBD2. Germline CDR1 SGHRS, CDR2 YFSETQ. This CDR3 comprises 15 residues. The V gene end was trimmed by 2 bases and the J gene end by 4 bases; junction bases not matched to a gene: 6. DNA for the CDR3: TGCGCCAGCAGCTTTATTGCGGGGGGCCCAGATACGCAGTATTTT. This encodes CASSFIAGGPDTQYF.

The chain couples TRBV7-9 to TRBJ2-7; D may be TRBD2 (6 bases). Trimming pared 5 bases from V and 5 bases from J, leaving 10 bases between. This CDR3 contains 12 residues. Germline lookup yields CDR1 SEHNR and CDR2 FQNEAQ (reference sequence). The CDR3 region has the DNA TGTGCCAGCAGCCTGGGACTCAACGAGCAGTACTTC. Protein product: CASSLGLNEQYF.

V gene TRBV10-3 combines with J gene TRBJ1-2, with D unclear. Trimming pared 9 bases from V and 4 bases from J, leaving 12 bases between. Germline assignment: CDR1 ENHRY and CDR2 SYGVKD. The CDR3 spans 12 residues. The CDR3 is CAINMGFYGYTF. The CDR3 nucleotides read TGTGCCATAAATATGGGCTTCTATGGCTACACCTTC.

V and J are TRBV6-5 and TRBJ1-2; weak D call: TRBD1 (6 bases). Looked up from germline, CDR1 is MNHEY and CDR2 is SVGAGI. Between the trimmed V and J ends, which lost 6 bases and 8 bases, there was a span of 19 bases. The CDR3 contains 14 residues. CDR3 sequence reads: CASREGVDSLGYTF. CDR3 DNA sequence: TGTGCCAGCAGGGAGGGGGTGGACAGCCTGGGCTACACCTTC.

The chain is built from TRBV18 and TRBJ2-2, with 7 bases lining up with TRBD1. The CDR3 contains 15 residues. V was pared by 3 bases and J by 5 bases, with 6 bases of the junction left unmatched. From germline, CDR1 is KGHSH and CDR2 LQKENI. The CDR3 protein is CASSPRQGFTGELFF. Written as DNA, the CDR3 is TGTGCCAGCTCACCCCGACAGGGATTTACCGGGGAGCTGTTTTTT.

This chain uses TRBV5-6 with TRBJ1-2, with 8 bases aligning to TRBD1. Germline CDR1 and CDR2: SGHDT and YYEEEE. The CDR3 consists of 14 residues. V dropped 0 bases and J dropped 4; count of bases not matched to a gene: 2. CDR3 loop: CASSLGTGTYGYTF. The CDR3 nucleotides are TGTGCCAGCAGCTTGGGGACAGGGACCTATGGCTACACCTTC.

The chain employs TRBV6-5 and TRBJ1-3, with D possibly being TRBD1 (5 bases). Trimming shortened V by 6 bases and J by 3 bases, and 15 bases separated the two germline ends. This CDR3 is 15 amino acids long. Looked up from germline, CDR1 is MNHEY and CDR2 is SVGAGI. CDR3 DNA: TGTGCCAGCAGACCCGACAGCATTAATGGAAACACCATATATTTT. Translating gives CASRPDSINGNTIYF.

Only one count was recorded for this clone. This sequence joins TRBV2 and TRBJ2-7, with D perhaps matching TRBD1 (5 bases). Trimming left V 7 bases short and J 2 bases short, with 12 bases between. This CDR3 spans 13 amino acids. Per germline, CDR1 SNHLY and CDR2 FYNNEI. DNA of the CDR3: TGTGCCAGCACACATGGGGCGGCCTACGAGCAGTACTTC. Its protein product is CASTHGAAYEQYF.

This clone appeared a few times. CDR3 coding DNA: TGTGCCAGCAACCTTCAGAACACTGAAGCTTTCTTT. This encodes CASNLQNTEAFF. The chain recombines TRBV7-9 with TRBJ1-1; D uncertain. The CDR3 extends over 12 amino acids. With 7 bases removed from V and 1 base from J, the gap between germline ends came to 7 bases. Germline V gene data show CDR1 as SEHNR and CDR2 as FQNEAQ (reference sequence).

The chain is built from TRBV29-1 and TRBJ2-6; the match to TRBD1 covers 7 bases. Germline assignment: CDR1 SQVTM and CDR2 ANQGSEA. With V trimmed by 7 bases and J by 0 bases, 9 bases remained unmatched. This CDR3 region has 16 residues. CDR3 in DNA: TGCAGCGCCGCGACAGGGCGGAACTCTGGGGCCAACGTCCTGACTTTC. This translates into CSAATGRNSGANVLTF.

V is TRBV20-1 and J is TRBJ2-1; no clear D gene. V lost 3 bases and J 7 bases, leaving 7 bases between the germline ends. CDR1 and CDR2 from the germline V gene are DFQATT and SNEGSKA (reference sequence). This CDR3 spans 11 amino acids. In DNA form, the CDR3 reads TGCAGTGCTAGGTTCCGGAATGAGCAGTTCTTC. Its translation: CSARFRNEQFF.

This clone was picked up one time. The chain has TRBV18 and TRBJ1-3; a weak D match, TRBD1 (5 bases). The CDR3 contains 16 residues. Trimming stripped 0 bases from V and 0 bases from J, with 9 bases between. Germline V gene lookup returns CDR1 KGHSH and CDR2 LQKENI. The CDR3 coding sequence is TGTGCCAGCTCACCACCGACAGCCATCTCTGGAAACACCATATATTTT. Its translation is CASSPPTAISGNTIYF.

The CDR3 spells CASSPRIGAGIQETQYF. CDR3 DNA: TGTGCCAGTAGTCCGCGGATAGGAGCGGGGATCCAAGAGACCCAGTACTTC. The rearrangement uses TRBV19 and TRBJ2-5; 7 nucleotides line up with TRBD2. V shed 5 bases and J 1 base; nucleotides not matched to a gene: 13. Germline loops: CDR1 LNHDA, CDR2 SQIVND (reference sequence). The CDR3 consists of 17 residues.

The rearrangement links TRBV7-9 to TRBJ1-1, with TRBD1 identical over 9 bases. The length of the CDR3 is 18 residues. V gave up 5 bases and J gave up 1 base; unmatched junction bases: 14. CDR1 is SEHNR, CDR2 FQNEAQ, per germline (reference sequence). CDR3 nucleotides: TGTGCCAGCAGCCAATCACTGCTACAGGGGGCCCCGAACACTGAAGCTTTCTTT. Its protein is CASSQSLLQGAPNTEAFF.

This chain joins TRBV5-1 and TRBJ2-3, with TRBD1 matching 7 bases. Germline loops: CDR1 SGHRS, CDR2 YFSETQ. V dropped 1 base and J dropped 1; count of bases not matched to a gene: 3. This CDR3 spans 15 amino acids. The CDR3 coding sequence is TGCGCCAGCAGCTTGCAGGGGGTAGGCACAGATACGCAGTATTTT. Residues: CASSLQGVGTDTQYF.

This chain connects TRBV5-4 to TRBJ2-1, with 12 bases aligning to TRBD2. The CDR3 loop spans 19 amino acids. The junction had 12 bases not matched to a gene; V was cut back by 1 base and J by 4 bases. Germline V CDR1 and CDR2: SGHNT, YYREEE (reference sequence). The CDR3 DNA follows: TGTGCCAGCAGCTTGCCTAGCGGGAGGGCCGGGTTTTTTTACAATGAGCAGTTCTTC. It specifies CASSLPSGRAGFFYNEQFF. The full variable domain, in which reference TRBV5-4 and TRBJ2-1 provide the parts outside the CDR3, is ETGVTQSPTHLIKTRGQQVTLRCSSQSGHNTVSWYQQALGQGPQFIFQYYREEENGRGNFPPRFSGLQFPNYSSELNVNALELDDSALYLCASSLPSGRAGFFYNEQFFGPGTRLTVL.

The CDR3 sequence is CASSVALQGTYGYTF. CDR3 DNA sequence: TGTGCCAGCAGCGTAGCTCTTCAGGGGACCTATGGCTACACCTTC. The chain uses TRBV9 and TRBJ1-2, with D possibly TRBD1 on 6 matching bases. There are 15 residues in the CDR3. Germline assignment: CDR1 SGDLS and CDR2 YYNGEE. Between the trimmed V and J ends, which lost 0 bases and 4 bases, there was a span of 13 bases.

The chain is built from TRBV7-2 and TRBJ2-1, with 7 bases identical to TRBD1. The CDR3 totals 13 residues. Germline V gene lookup returns CDR1 SGHTA and CDR2 FQGNSA. The junction had 7 bases not matched to a gene; V was cut back by 2 bases and J by 12 bases. CDR3 in DNA: TGTGCCAGCAGCTTAAGTCCGGACAGGCTGCAGTTCTTC. This codes for CASSLSPDRLQFF.

The chain is built from TRBV19 and TRBJ2-2, with 7 bases that match TRBD1. The CDR3 is 16 residues long. CDR1 and CDR2 (germline): LNHDA, SQIVND (reference sequence). V lost 3 bases and J lost 3; bases outside the gene matches: 7. In nucleotides, the CDR3 is TGTGCCAGTAGTATTCGGCTAGGGGGCCACACCGGGGAGCTGTTTTTT. Its translation: CASSIRLGGHTGELFF.

This sequence joins TRBV21-1 and TRBJ2-3; TRBD1 was called by the table and not checked on the DNA. TRBV21-1 is listed as a pseudogene. CDR3 length: 13 residues. CDR3 region: CASSRDSTDTQYF. DNA for the CDR3: TGTGCCAGCAGCAGGGACAGTACAGATACGCAGTATTTT.

The rearrangement uses TRBV19 and TRBJ2-2; the D gene is possibly TRBD1 (5 bases). V was shortened by 2 bases and J by 7 bases, with 14 bases between the two germline ends. The CDR3 is 15 residues long. Germline lookup yields CDR1 LNHDA and CDR2 SQIVND (reference sequence). In DNA, the CDR3 is TGTGCCAGTAGTATATCAGCAGGGCGAAACGGGGAGCTGTTTTTT. Amino acids: CASSISAGRNGELFF.

For this clone: Distinct nucleotide sequences in the sample also encode this CDR3. The chain couples TRBV29-1 to TRBJ2-7; D gene unclear. The V gene lost 4 bases and the J gene lost 4 bases, with 5 bases spanning the gap. Germline values: CDR1 SQVTM, CDR2 ANQGSEA. The CDR3 spans 10 residues. CDR3 sequence (DNA): TGCAGCGTTGGAGATTACGAGCAGTACTTC. Its translation: CSVGDYEQYF.

The chain is built from TRBV7-9 and TRBJ1-1; D gene unclear. CDR1 and CDR2 (germline): SEHNR, FQNEAQ (reference sequence). Trimming pared 5 bases from V and 3 bases from J, leaving 10 bases between. CDR3 length: 13 amino acids. This CDR3 is CASSHDRHTEAFF. CDR3 bases: TGTGCCAGCAGCCACGACCGGCACACTGAAGCTTTCTTT. The variable domain in full, with the rest retrieved from reference TRBV7-9 and TRBJ1-1, is DTGVSQNPRHKITKRGQNVTFRCDPISEHNRLYWYRQTLGQGPEFLTYFQNEAQLEKSRLLSDRFSAERPKGSFSTLEIQRTEQGDSAMYLCASSHDRHTEAFFGQGTRLTVV.

The chain is built from TRBV5-6 and TRBJ1-2; D is possibly TRBD1 (6 bases). Germline assignment: CDR1 SGHDT and CDR2 YYEEEE. V was clipped by 6 bases and J by 4 bases, with 19 bases between them. The CDR3 covers 15 residues. The CDR3 DNA reads TGTGCCAGCACGCAAGTCTCTGGGGGCGGCTATGGCTACACCTTC. It specifies CASTQVSGGGYGYTF.

This rearrangement joins TRBV6-2 or TRBV6-3 to TRBJ2-7; D remains unclear. The CDR3 has 13 amino acids. The V end was cut by 2 bases, the J end by 3 bases, with 8 bases between. Germline assignment: CDR1 MNHEY and CDR2 SVGEGT. CDR3 protein: CASSYTEDYEQYF. The CDR3 DNA reads as TGTGCCAGCAGTTACACCGAGGACTACGAGCAGTACTTC.

As concerns this clone: The sample holds other DNA sequences that translate to the same CDR3. The chain is built from TRBV6-5 and TRBJ1-1; tentative D call: TRBD1 (5 bases). V was trimmed by 0 bases and J by 0 bases, leaving 8 bases between them. The germline V gene has CDR1 MNHEY and CDR2 SVGAGI. This CDR3 has 15 amino acids. CDR3 nucleotide sequence: TGTGCCAGCAGTTACTCGAGGACACTGAACACTGAAGCTTTCTTT. Protein product: CASSYSRTLNTEAFF.

J is TRBJ2-3 and V is TRBV11-2, with D possibly matching TRBD1 (5 bases). This CDR3 is built from 16 residues. Germline V gene sequence: CDR1 SGHAT, CDR2 FQNNGV. The V and J ends lost 0 bases and 2 bases respectively, with 12 bases between them. As DNA, the CDR3 is TGTGCCAGCAGCTTAGATGTGACAGCCCTCACAGATACGCAGTATTTT. Amino acids: CASSLDVTALTDTQYF.